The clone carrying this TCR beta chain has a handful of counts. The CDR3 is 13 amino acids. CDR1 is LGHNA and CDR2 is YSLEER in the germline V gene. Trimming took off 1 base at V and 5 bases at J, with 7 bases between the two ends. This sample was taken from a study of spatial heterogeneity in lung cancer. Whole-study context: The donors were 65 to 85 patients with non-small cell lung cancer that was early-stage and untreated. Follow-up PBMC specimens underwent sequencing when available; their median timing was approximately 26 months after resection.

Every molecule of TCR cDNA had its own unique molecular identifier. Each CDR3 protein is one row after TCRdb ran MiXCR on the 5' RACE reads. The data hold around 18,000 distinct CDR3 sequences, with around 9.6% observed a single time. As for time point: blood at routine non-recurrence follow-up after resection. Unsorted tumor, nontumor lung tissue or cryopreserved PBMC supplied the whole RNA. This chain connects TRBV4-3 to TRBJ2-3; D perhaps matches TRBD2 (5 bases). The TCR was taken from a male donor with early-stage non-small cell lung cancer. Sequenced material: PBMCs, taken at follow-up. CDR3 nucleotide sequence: TGCGCCAGCAGCCAAGTCGGAGGAGATACGCAGTATTTT. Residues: CASSQVGGDTQYF.